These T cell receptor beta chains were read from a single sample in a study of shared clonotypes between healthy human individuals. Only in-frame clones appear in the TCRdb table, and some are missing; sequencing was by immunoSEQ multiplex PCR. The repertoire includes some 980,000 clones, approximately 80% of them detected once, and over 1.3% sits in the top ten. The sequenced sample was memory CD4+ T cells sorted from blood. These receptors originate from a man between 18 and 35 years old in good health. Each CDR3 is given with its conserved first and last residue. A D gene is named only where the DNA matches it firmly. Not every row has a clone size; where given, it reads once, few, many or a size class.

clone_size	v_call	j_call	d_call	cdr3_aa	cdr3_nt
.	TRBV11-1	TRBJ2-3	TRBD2	CASSLLAGADTQYF	TGTGCCAGCAGCTTACTAGCGGGGGCAGATACGCAGTATTTT
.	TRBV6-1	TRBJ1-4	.	CASSEKGGLKLFF	TGTGCCAGCAGTGAAAAGGGAGGGTTGAAACTGTTTTTT
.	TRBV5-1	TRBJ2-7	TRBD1	CASSLAWDRGYEQYF	TGCGCCAGCAGCTTGGCGTGGGACAGGGGATACGAGCAGTACTTC
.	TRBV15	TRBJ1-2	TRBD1	CATSRDRPGQGSRGYTF	TGTGCCACCAGCAGAGACCGACCGGGACAGGGCTCGCGGGGCTACACCTTC
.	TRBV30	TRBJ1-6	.	CAWRLQGGSYNSPLHF	TGTGCCTGGAGGCTACAGGGTGGCTCCTATAATTCACCCCTCCACTTT
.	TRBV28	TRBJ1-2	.	CASSPRAGRYTF	TGTGCCAGCAGTCCCCGGGCCGGCCGGTACACCTTC
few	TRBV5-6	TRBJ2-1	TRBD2	CASSFRTSSGGHNEQFF	TGTGCCAGCAGCTTTCGGACCTCTAGCGGGGGGCACAATGAGCAGTTCTTC
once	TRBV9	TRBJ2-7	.	CASSVVAIGTEQYF	TGTGCCAGCAGCGTAGTTGCCATCGGGACAGAGCAGTACTTC
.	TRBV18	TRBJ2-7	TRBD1	CASSRDRDLEQYF	TGTGCCAGCTCACGAGACAGGGATCTCGAGCAGTACTTC
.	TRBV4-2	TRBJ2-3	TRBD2	CASSQEGLAGVTDTQYF	TGTGCCAGCAGCCAAGAGGGACTAGCGGGGGTTACAGATACGCAGTATTTT
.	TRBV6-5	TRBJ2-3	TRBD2	CASTAAGGTDTQYF	TGTGCCAGCACCGCAGCGGGGGGCACAGATACGCAGTATTTT
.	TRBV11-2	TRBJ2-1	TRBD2	CASSSGTKAGGGEQFF	TGTGCCAGCAGCTCGGGGACTAAGGCGGGAGGGGGTGAGCAGTTCTTC
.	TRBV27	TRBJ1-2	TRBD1	CASSVPGDRSNYGYTF	TGTGCCAGCAGTGTACCCGGGGACAGATCTAACTATGGCTACACCTTC
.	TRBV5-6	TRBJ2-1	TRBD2	CASSSGTSGSLVNEQFF	TGTGCCAGCAGCTCCGGGACTAGCGGGAGCTTAGTTAATGAGCAGTTCTTC
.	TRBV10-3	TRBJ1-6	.	CATKLQNNSPLHF	TGTGCCACCAAGCTACAAAATAATTCACCCCTCCACTTT
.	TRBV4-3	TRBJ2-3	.	CASSQQRGTRPRSSTDTQYF	TGCGCCAGCAGCCAACAAAGGGGCACCAGGCCCAGATCCAGCACAGATACGCAGTATTTT
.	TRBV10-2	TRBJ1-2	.	CASSERATFYGYTF	TGCGCCAGCAGTGAGAGGGCAACATTCTATGGCTACACCTTC
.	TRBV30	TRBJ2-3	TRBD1	CALQGLGDTQYF	TGTGCCTTACAGGGGCTAGGGGATACGCAGTATTTT
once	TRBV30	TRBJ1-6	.	CAWGQSSYNSPLHF	TGTGCCTGGGGACAGTCCTCCTATAATTCACCCCTCCACTTT
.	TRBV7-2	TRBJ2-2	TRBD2	CASSRLAGARSEPGELFF	TGTGCCAGCAGCCGACTAGCGGGAGCAAGGTCTGAGCCCGGGGAGCTGTTTTTT
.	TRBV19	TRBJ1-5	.	CASSPLVEAGQPQHF	TGTGCCAGTAGCCCTCTGGTGGAAGCTGGTCAGCCCCAGCATTTT
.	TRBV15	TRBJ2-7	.	CATSSLFLVAASSEQYF	TGTGCCACCAGCAGCCTTTTCCTCGTTGCGGCAAGCAGCGAGCAGTACTTC
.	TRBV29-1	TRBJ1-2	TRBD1	CSVARDRGDYGYTF	TGCAGCGTTGCCCGGGACAGGGGAGACTATGGCTACACCTTC
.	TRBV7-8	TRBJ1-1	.	CASSFPGHYTEAFF	TGTGCCAGCAGCTTCCCAGGCCACTACACTGAAGCTTTCTTT
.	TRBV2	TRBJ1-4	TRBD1	CASRRDRGKFGGQVFF	TGTGCCAGCAGAAGGGACAGGGGAAAGTTCGGTGGGCAGGTGTTTTTT
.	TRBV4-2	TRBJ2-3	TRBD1	CASSQSDRGTDTQYF	TGTGCCAGCAGCCAATCGGACAGGGGGACAGATACGCAGTATTTT
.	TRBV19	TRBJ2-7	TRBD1	CASKQRQGYEQYF	TGTGCCAGTAAGCAGAGACAGGGCTACGAGCAGTACTTC
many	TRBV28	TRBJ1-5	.	CASIPTTGGSNQPQHF	TGTGCCAGCATCCCGACCACGGGTGGAAGCAATCAGCCCCAGCATTTT
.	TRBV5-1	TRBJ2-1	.	CASSLVGGAYNEQFF	TGCGCCAGCAGCTTGGTTGGGGGAGCCTACAATGAGCAGTTCTTC
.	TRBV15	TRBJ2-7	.	CATSRVNGPYEQYF	TGTGCCACCAGCAGAGTAAACGGCCCCTACGAGCAGTACTTC
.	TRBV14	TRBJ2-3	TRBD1	CASSQEDRGGPSTDTQYF	TGTGCCAGCAGCCAAGAAGACAGGGGAGGTCCTAGCACAGATACGCAGTATTTT
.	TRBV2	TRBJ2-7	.	CASRTSGSTSYEQYF	TGTGCCAGCAGAACCTCGGGCAGCACCTCCTACGAGCAGTACTTC
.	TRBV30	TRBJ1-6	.	CAWSVIGNSPLHF	TGTGCCTGGAGTGTCATTGGGAATTCACCCCTCCACTTT
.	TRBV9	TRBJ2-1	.	CASSVGEGRYNEQFF	TGTGCCAGCAGCGTAGGCGAGGGCCGTTACAATGAGCAGTTCTTC
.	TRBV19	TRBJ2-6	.	CASSINPGANVLTF	TGTGCCAGTAGTATAAACCCTGGGGCCAACGTCCTGACTTTC